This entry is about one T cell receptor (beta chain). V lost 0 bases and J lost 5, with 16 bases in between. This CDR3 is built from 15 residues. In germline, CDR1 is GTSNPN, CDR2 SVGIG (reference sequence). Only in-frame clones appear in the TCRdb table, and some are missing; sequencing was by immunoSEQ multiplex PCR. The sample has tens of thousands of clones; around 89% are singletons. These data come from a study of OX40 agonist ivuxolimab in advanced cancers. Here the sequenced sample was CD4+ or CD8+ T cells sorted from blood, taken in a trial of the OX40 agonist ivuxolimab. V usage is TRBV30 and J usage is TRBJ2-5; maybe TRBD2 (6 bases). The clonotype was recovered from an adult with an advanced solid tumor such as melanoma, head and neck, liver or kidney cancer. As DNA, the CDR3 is TGTGCCTGGAGTGTACAGGCGGGATTCGGGGAGACCCAGTACTTC. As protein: CAWSVQAGFGETQYF.